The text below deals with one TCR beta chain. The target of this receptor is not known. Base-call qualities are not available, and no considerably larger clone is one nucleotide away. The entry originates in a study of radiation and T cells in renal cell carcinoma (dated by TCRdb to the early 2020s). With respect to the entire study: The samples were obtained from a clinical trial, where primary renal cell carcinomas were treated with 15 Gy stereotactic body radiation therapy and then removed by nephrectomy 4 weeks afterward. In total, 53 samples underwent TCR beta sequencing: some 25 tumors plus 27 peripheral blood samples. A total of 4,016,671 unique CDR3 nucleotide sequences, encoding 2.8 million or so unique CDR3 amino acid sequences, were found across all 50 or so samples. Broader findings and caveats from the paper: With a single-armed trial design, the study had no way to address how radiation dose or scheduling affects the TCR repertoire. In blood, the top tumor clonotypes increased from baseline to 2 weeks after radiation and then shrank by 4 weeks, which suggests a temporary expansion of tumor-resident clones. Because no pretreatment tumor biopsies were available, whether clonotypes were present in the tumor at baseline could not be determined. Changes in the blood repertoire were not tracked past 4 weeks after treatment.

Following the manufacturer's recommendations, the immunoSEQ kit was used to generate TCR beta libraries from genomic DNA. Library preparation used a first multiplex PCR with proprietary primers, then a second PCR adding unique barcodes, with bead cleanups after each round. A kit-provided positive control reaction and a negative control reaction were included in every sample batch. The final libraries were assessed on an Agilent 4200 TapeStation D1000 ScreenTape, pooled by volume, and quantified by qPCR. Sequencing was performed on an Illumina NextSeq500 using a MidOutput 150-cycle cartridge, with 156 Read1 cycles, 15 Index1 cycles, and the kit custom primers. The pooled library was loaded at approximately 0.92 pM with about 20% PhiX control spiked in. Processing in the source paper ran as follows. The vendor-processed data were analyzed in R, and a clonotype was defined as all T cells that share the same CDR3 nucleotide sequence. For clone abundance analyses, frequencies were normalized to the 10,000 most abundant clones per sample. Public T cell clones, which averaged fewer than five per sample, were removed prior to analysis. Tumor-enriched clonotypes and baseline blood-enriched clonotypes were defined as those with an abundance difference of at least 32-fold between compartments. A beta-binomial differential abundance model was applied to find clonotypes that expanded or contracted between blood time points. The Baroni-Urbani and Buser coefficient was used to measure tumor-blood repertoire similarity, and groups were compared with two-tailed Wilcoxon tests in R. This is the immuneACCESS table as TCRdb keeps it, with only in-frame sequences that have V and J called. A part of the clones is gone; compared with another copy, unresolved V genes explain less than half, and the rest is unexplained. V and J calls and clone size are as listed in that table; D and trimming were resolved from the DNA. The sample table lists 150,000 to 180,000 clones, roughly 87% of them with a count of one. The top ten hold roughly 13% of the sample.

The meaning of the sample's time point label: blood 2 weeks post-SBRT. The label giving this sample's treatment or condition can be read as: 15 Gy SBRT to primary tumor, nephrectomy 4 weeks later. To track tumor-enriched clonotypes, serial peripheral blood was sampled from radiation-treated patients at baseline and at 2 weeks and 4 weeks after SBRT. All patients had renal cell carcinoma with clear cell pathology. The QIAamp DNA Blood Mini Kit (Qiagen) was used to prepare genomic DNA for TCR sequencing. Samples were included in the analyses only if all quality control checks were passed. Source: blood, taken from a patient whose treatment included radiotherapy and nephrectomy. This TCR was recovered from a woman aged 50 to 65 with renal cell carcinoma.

DNA sequence: TGCGCCAGCAGCCAGCCCTTCAGGACAGGGGACCGAGAGACCCAGTACTTC. Its protein is CASSQPFRTGDRETQYF. The chain is assembled from TRBV4-1 and TRBJ2-5; 9 bases in the junction line up with TRBD1. Clipping removes 3 bases from V and 4 bases from J, with 12 as the unmatched junction base count. Spanning cysteine to phenylalanine, the CDR3 consists of 17 amino acids. Only CDR3 DNA is held: 51 bases, read in frame from base 1. CDR1 and CDR2 (MGHRA, YSYEKL) derive from the germline V gene.